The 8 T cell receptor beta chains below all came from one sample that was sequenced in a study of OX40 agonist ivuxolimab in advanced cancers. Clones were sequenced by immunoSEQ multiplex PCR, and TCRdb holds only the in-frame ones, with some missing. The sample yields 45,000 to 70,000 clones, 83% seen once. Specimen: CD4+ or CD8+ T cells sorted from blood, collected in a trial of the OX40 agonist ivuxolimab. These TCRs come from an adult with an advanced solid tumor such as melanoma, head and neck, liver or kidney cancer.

CDR3 sequence (DNA): TGTGCCAGCAGCCCAAGAACAGTCTACAATGAGCAGTTCTTC. Translated: CASSPRTVYNEQFF. V is TRBV5-5 and J is TRBJ2-1; D call uncertain. CDR1 and CDR2 from the germline V gene are SGHKS and YYEKEE (reference sequence). The CDR3 is 14 amino acids. The V and J ends lost 4 bases and 3 bases respectively, with 11 bases between them. The whole variable domain, filled in from reference TRBV5-5 and TRBJ2-1, reads DAGVTQSPTHLIKTRGQQVTLRCSPISGHKSVSWYQQVLGQGPQFIFQYYEKEERGRGNFPDRFSARQFPNYSSELNVNALLLGDSALYLCASSPRTVYNEQFFGPGTRLTVL.

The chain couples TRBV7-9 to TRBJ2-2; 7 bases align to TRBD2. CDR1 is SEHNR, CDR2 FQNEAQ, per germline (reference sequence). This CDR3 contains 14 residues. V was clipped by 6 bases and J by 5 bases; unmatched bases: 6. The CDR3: CASRPHGGTGELFF. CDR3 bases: TGTGCCAGCAGACCGCACGGGGGGACCGGGGAGCTGTTTTTT.

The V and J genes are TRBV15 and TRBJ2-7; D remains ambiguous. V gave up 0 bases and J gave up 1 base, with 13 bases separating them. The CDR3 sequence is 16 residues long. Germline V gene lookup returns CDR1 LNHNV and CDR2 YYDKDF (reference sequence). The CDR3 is CATSRDGPHGSYEQYF. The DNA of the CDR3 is TGTGCCACCAGCAGAGATGGGCCTCACGGGTCCTACGAGCAGTACTTC.

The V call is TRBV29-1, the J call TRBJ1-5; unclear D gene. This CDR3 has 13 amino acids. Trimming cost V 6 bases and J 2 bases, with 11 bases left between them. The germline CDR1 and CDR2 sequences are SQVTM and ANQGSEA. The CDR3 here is CSVVKGGNQPQHF. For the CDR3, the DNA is TGCAGCGTCGTAAAGGGTGGCAATCAGCCCCAGCATTTT.

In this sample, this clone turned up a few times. CDR3 residues: CASTLPGQSNQPQHF. The CDR3 DNA reads as TGTGCCAGTACCCTACCGGGACAGAGCAATCAGCCCCAGCATTTT. This chain links TRBV19 with TRBJ1-5, with 7 bases fitting TRBD1. Germline loops: CDR1 LNHDA, CDR2 SQIVND (reference sequence). The CDR3 consists of 15 residues. Trimming took 7 bases from V and 1 from J; bases not matched to a gene: 7. The full variable domain, with the rest looked up from reference TRBV19 and TRBJ1-5, is DGGITQSPKYLFRKEGQNVTLSCEQNLNHDAMYWYRQDPGQGLRLIYYSQIVNDFQKGDIAEGYSVSREKKESFPLTVTSAQKNPTAFYLCASTLPGQSNQPQHFGDGTRLSIL.

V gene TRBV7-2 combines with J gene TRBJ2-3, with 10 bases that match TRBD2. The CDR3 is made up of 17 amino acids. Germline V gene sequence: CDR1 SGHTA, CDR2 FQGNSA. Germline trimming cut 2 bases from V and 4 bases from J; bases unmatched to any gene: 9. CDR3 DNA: TGTGCCAGCAGCTTAATGGCTAGCGGGAGCGGGGCAGATACGCAGTATTTT. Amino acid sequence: CASSLMASGSGADTQYF.

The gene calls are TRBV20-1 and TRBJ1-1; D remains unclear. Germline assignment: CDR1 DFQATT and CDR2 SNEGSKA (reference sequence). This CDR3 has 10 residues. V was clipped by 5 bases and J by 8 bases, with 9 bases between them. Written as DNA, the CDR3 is TGCAGTGCTTATACTCGGGAAGCTTTCTTT. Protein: CSAYTREAFF.

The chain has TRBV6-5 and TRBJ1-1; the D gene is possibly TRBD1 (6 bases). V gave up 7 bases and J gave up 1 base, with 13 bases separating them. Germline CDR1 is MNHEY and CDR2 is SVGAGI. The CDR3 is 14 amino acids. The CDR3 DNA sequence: TGTGCCAGCAAAAGGGACAATCGGAACACTGAAGCTTTCTTT. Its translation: CASKRDNRNTEAFF.